This is a list of T cell receptor beta chains from one sample in a study of T cell responses to AZD1222 COVID-19 vaccine. Profiling relied on immunoSEQ multiplex PCR, and the TCRdb table lists in-frame clones only, not all of them. The table has approximately 150,000 clones, more than 80% seen once. Sequenced material: peripheral blood, taken on day 0 of AZD1222 vaccination. Receptors originate from an adult in good health. CDR3s include the opening cysteine and the closing phenylalanine or tryptophan. The order of the fields is D gene, V gene, J gene, clone size, CDR3 DNA, CDR3 protein. The D gene is left open where the match is weak. The size entry is marked missing in some rows and otherwise reads once, few, many or a size class.

>.|TRBV14|TRBJ2-5|.
TGTGCCAGCAGCGTACGGCGGGGCCAAGAGACCCAGTACTTC
CASSVRRGQETQYF
>.|TRBV12-5|TRBJ1-3|.
TGTGCTAGTGGTGAGAGCGGCTCTGGAAACACCATATATTTT
CASGESGSGNTIYF
>TRBD1|TRBV14|TRBJ2-2|once
TGTGCCAGCAGCCAACGGACAGGGATTGCCGGGGAGCTGTTTTTT
CASSQRTGIAGELFF
>.|TRBV7-9|TRBJ2-1|.
TGTGCCAGCAGCTTATTCCCAGCGCCGGGTGAGCAGTTCTTC
CASSLFPAPGEQFF
>TRBD1|TRBV6-4|TRBJ1-1|.
TGTGCCAGGGGGGACAGGGGGCGAAAAGCTTTCTTT
CARGDRGRKAFF
>.|TRBV30|TRBJ1-5|.
TGTGCCTGGAGTGTCGGACACTATAGCAATCAGCCCCAGCATTTT
CAWSVGHYSNQPQHF
>.|TRBV7-8|TRBJ1-5|few
TGTGCCAGCAGCACTACTCTCGGGAGCAATCAGCCCCAGCATTTT
CASSTTLGSNQPQHF
>.|TRBV19|TRBJ1-1|.
TGTGCCAGTAGTGTTTTCGGACGGAAGAACACTGAAGCTTTCTTT
CASSVFGRKNTEAFF
>.|TRBV6-1|TRBJ2-5|.
TGTGCCAGCAGTGAAGGCAGGGTTCGGGAGACCCAGTACTTC
CASSEGRVRETQYF
>.|TRBV7-9|TRBJ1-2|.
TGTGCCAGCATTCCGGGTCTCGTCTATGGCTACACCTTC
CASIPGLVYGYTF
>.|TRBV27|TRBJ1-3|.
TGTGCCAGCAGTGCACAACGCCAAAACACCATATATTTT
CASSAQRQNTIYF
>.|TRBV6-1|TRBJ1-1|.
TGTGCCAGCAGTGAAAGAGGGGTGTTGAACACTGAAGCTTTCTTT
CASSERGVLNTEAFF
>.|TRBV15|TRBJ2-7|.
TGTGCCACCAGCAGAGGAGCGTCGGAATACTACGAGCAGTACTTC
CATSRGASEYYEQYF
>.|TRBV30|TRBJ1-1|.
TGTGCCGGACGTTTCCCAGAAGCTTTCTTT
CAGRFPEAFF
>TRBD1|TRBV7-9|TRBJ1-2|.
TGTGCCAGCAGCCAGACCGGGACAGGGGTTTACTATGGCTACACCTTC
CASSQTGTGVYYGYTF
>.|TRBV18|TRBJ1-1|.
TGTGCCAGCTCACCAAGTTCGAGCACTGAAGCTTTCTTT
CASSPSSSTEAFF
>.|TRBV5-1|TRBJ2-2|.
TGCGCCAGCAGCGTCCAGACAGCGAACACCGGGGAGCTGTTTTTT
CASSVQTANTGELFF
>TRBD1|TRBV19|TRBJ2-6|.
TGTGCCAGTAGGGCCCCACACAGGGGTACGGGGGCCAACGTCCTGACTTTC
CASRAPHRGTGANVLTF
>TRBD2|TRBV24-1|TRBJ2-3|.
TGTGCCACCAGTGACCCAGGACTAGCGGGACCAGATACGCAGTATTTT
CATSDPGLAGPDTQYF
>TRBD1|TRBV10-3|TRBJ1-2|few
TGTGCCATCAGTGAGTCGCCGGGACAGGGAAAGATCGACGGCTACACCTTC
CAISESPGQGKIDGYTF
>.|TRBV5-5|TRBJ2-7|.
TGTGCCAGCAGCTTGGATATGGCAGGGGTTCCCTACGAGCAGTACTTC
CASSLDMAGVPYEQYF
>.|TRBV5-4|TRBJ1-4|.
TGTGCCAGCAGCTTTAGCGAGGCAGTCGAAAGAAGTAATGAAAAACTGTTTTTT
CASSFSEAVERSNEKLFF
>.|TRBV24-1|TRBJ2-1|.
TGTGCCACCAGTGAGGGTAGGGACCCGATGTACAATGAGCAGTTCTTC
CATSEGRDPMYNEQFF
>TRBD2|TRBV7-6|TRBJ2-3|.
TGTGCCAGCAGCCCGCGGGGGTCGGGGGATACGCAGTATTTT
CASSPRGSGDTQYF
>.|TRBV10-2|TRBJ1-5|.
TGCGCCAGCAGTGAGGGGGGTCCTACCAATCAGCCCCAGCATTTT
CASSEGGPTNQPQHF
>.|TRBV18|TRBJ1-1|.
TGTGCCAGCTCACCAATCGTCGGTGGCGGCACTGAAGCTTTCTTT
CASSPIVGGGTEAFF
>TRBD2|TRBV9|TRBJ2-1|.
TGTGCCAGCAGCGTAGAGGTTGGGACTAGCGGGTTTGTGGAGAGACCCAATGAGCAGTTCTTC
CASSVEVGTSGFVERPNEQFF
>TRBD1|TRBV5-4|TRBJ2-2|.
TGTGCCAGCAGCTGGGGACAGGGGGGAACCGGGGAGCTGTTTTTT
CASSWGQGGTGELFF
>.|TRBV4-2|TRBJ2-2|.
TGTGCCAGCAGCCAAGATTTGCGGGGCGGAACCGGGGAGCTGTTTTTT
CASSQDLRGGTGELFF
>TRBD1|TRBV7-9|TRBJ1-4|.
TGTGCCAGCAGCTATACACAGGGGCGGAATGAAAAACTGTTTTTT
CASSYTQGRNEKLFF
>.|TRBV30|TRBJ2-5|.
TGTGCCTGGAGTGGTCGGACGGCGTACCAAGAGACCCAGTACTTC
CAWSGRTAYQETQYF
>.|TRBV9|TRBJ2-7|once
TGTGCCAGCAGCCTGTCCGGGACGGGCCTACGAGAGCAGTACTTC
CASSLSGTGLREQYF
>.|TRBV19|TRBJ2-6|.
TGTGCCAGTAGTATAAGGTGGGCTGGGGCCAACGTCCTGACTTTC
CASSIRWAGANVLTF
>.|TRBV6-5|TRBJ1-1|.
TGTGCCAGCAGTTTAGGGCAGCTCACTGAAGCTTTCTTT
CASSLGQLTEAFF
>.|TRBV9|TRBJ2-3|.
TGTGCCAGCAGCACTAGACGCTTACATGGGGCAGATACGCAGTATTTT
CASSTRRLHGADTQYF
>TRBD1|TRBV4-1|TRBJ1-1|.
TGCGCCAGCAGCCATGCCCCGAAGAAGACAGGGGCCCCTGAAGCTTTCTTT
CASSHAPKKTGAPEAFF
>.|TRBV28|TRBJ1-5|.
TGTGCCAGCAGTTTGCTTTTTACGGGTACTCAGCCCCAGCATTTT
CASSLLFTGTQPQHF
>.|TRBV28|TRBJ1-5|.
TGTGCCAGCACCTCTCTTAGGGGAAATCAGCCCCAGCATTTT
CASTSLRGNQPQHF
>.|TRBV3-1/TRBV3-2|TRBJ2-7|once
TGTGCCAGCAGCCGGTACGAGGAATACGAGCAGTACTTC
CASSRYEEYEQYF
>TRBD2|TRBV7-2|TRBJ2-5|.
TGTGCCAGCAGCTTAGGCTATTTAGCGGGGGCAGAAGAGACCCAGTACTTC
CASSLGYLAGAEETQYF
>.|TRBV27|TRBJ2-1|.
TGTGCCAGCAGTTTGGTAAAAGCGGCTTACAATGAGCAGTTCTTC
CASSLVKAAYNEQFF
>.|TRBV6-5|TRBJ1-4|.
TGTGCCACCTCCCGGGTGCTTGATAATGAAAAACTGTTTTTT
CATSRVLDNEKLFF
>.|TRBV4-1|TRBJ1-5|.
TGCGCCAGCAGCCAAACGGGCAATCAGCCCCAGCATTTT
CASSQTGNQPQHF
>.|TRBV6-5|TRBJ1-2|.
TGTGCCAGCAGGGTACAGGGCCCTGTGTCCTATGGCTACACCTTC
CASRVQGPVSYGYTF
>.|TRBV20-1|TRBJ1-2|.
TGCAGTGCAGGGGAGGCTGGCTACACCTTC
CSAGEAGYTF
>TRBD2|TRBV28|TRBJ2-1|.
TGTGCCAGCAGTCCCCCCGCGACTAGCGGGAGGGGTGGTGAGCAGTTCTTC
CASSPPATSGRGGEQFF
>.|TRBV6-5|TRBJ2-5|.
TGTGCCAGCAGTCCCATCCTGCAAGAGACCCAGTACTTC
CASSPILQETQYF
>TRBD1|TRBV6-6|TRBJ2-1|.
TGTGCCAGCAGTTACGGACAGGGTCTATACAATGAGCAGTTCTTC
CASSYGQGLYNEQFF
>TRBD1|TRBV2|TRBJ1-1|.
TGTGCCAGCAGTCCTACAGGGGGCTTGAACACTGAAGCTTTCTTT
CASSPTGGLNTEAFF
>.|TRBV5-1|TRBJ2-7|.
TGCGCCAGCGCTCAGGGAGCCCCGGTGAACGAGCAGTACTTC
CASAQGAPVNEQYF
>.|TRBV5-1|TRBJ2-6|.
TGCGCCAGCAGCTTGGGGGGCACCTCTCGCGCTGGGGCCAACGTCCTGACTTTC
CASSLGGTSRAGANVLTF
>.|TRBV12-3/TRBV12-4|TRBJ1-2|.
TGTGCCAGCAGCCCCGGAGCCGGAGGCTACACCTTC
CASSPGAGGYTF
>TRBD1|TRBV6-6|TRBJ1-6|.
TGTGCCAGCGGAAGACAGGGCCACTATAATTCACCCCTCCACTTT
CASGRQGHYNSPLHF
>TRBD1|TRBV28|TRBJ2-7|.
TGTGCCAGCAGTCCCAGGACAGGGTGGCTAGCGAGTGCCATTAGCTCCTACGAGCAGTACTTC
CASSPRTGWLASAISSYEQYF
>TRBD2|TRBV6-4|TRBJ2-3|.
TGTGCCAGCAGACGACTAGCGGGAGGAACAGATACGCAGTATTTT
CASRRLAGGTDTQYF
>.|TRBV7-9|TRBJ2-4|.
TGTGCCAGCAGCCCGATAGGGAAGCTAGCCAAAAACATTCAGTACTTC
CASSPIGKLAKNIQYF
>TRBD1|TRBV9|TRBJ1-2|.
TGTGCCAGCAGCGGAATTTGGACAGGGGCCGACTATGGCTACACCTTC
CASSGIWTGADYGYTF
>TRBD2|TRBV9|TRBJ2-1|.
TGTGCCAGCAGCCAGGCACTAGCGGGAGTAAGTGAGCAGTTCTTC
CASSQALAGVSEQFF
>.|TRBV5-8|TRBJ1-1|.
TGTGCCAGCAGCTTGGGAGGGAGGGTCGTACAGGGAGGGCCTGAAGCTTTCTTT
CASSLGGRVVQGGPEAFF